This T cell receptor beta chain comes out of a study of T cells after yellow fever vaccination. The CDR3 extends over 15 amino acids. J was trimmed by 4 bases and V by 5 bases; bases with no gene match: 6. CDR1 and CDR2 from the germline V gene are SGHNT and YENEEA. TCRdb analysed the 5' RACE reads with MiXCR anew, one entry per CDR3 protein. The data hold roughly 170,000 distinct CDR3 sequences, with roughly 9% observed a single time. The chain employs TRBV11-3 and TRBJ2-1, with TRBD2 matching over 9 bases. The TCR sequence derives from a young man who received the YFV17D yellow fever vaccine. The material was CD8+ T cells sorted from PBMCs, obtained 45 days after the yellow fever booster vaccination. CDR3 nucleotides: TGTGCCAGCAGCCCACGACTAGCGGAATACAATGAGCAGTTCTTC. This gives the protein CASSPRLAEYNEQFF.